The clone carrying this T cell receptor beta chain was seen more than once but under ten times. The authors ran a second PCR of about 6 to 12 cycles using a sample-barcoded 5' primer and a J-beta primer mix. TCRdb used MiXCR to reprocess the 5' RACE reads, holding one entry per CDR3 protein. The profile shows 910,000 or so distinct CDR3 sequences, roughly 47% of them singletons. This sample is part of a study of blood T cells in healthy people across ages. The ends were cut back, 0 bases at V and 9 bases at J, with 12 bases in the middle. Germline V gives CDR1 DFQATT, CDR2 SNEGSKA (reference sequence). The CDR3 has 13 residues.

The sequence was obtained from a woman in her sixties or seventies in good health. The genes are TRBV20-1 and TRBJ2-1; tentatively, D is TRBD1 (5 bases). The sequencing input was blood. The CDR3 here is CSARDLNRIEQFF. DNA of the CDR3: TGCAGTGCTAGAGATTTGAACAGGATTGAGCAGTTCTTC.